Shown below are 24 T cell receptor beta chains from a single sample sequenced in a study of lymphopenia after photon versus proton radiotherapy. Repertoires were generated with immunoSEQ multiplex PCR, while TCRdb's copy carries only in-frame clones and drops some. This table has approximately 29,000 clones, about 87% appearing once. The source material was peripheral blood, sampled from a patient treated with proton-based radiotherapy. The receptors originated from a woman in her sixties or seventies with pancreatic cancer.

This clone is classed as large. The chain couples TRBV4-3 to TRBJ1-5; D perhaps matches TRBD1 (5 bases). With 0 bases removed from V and 6 bases from J, the gap between germline ends came to 27 bases. From germline, CDR1 is LGHNA and CDR2 YSLEER. The CDR3 contains 20 residues. The CDR3 loop is CASSQDLGDGSVFGGQPQHF. The CDR3 DNA follows: TGCGCCAGCAGCCAAGATCTAGGGGACGGGTCTGTTTTTGGGGGTCAGCCCCAGCATTTT.

This chain links TRBV6-5 with TRBJ1-1; unclear D gene. Trimming removed 6 bases from V and 6 bases from J, with 17 bases in between. This CDR3 is built from 14 residues. From germline, CDR1 is MNHEY and CDR2 SVGAGI. DNA for the CDR3: TGTGCCAGCAGCCGAGGTGCGGGTGGCGCTGAAGCTTTCTTT. Its protein product is CASSRGAGGAEAFF.

The chain carries TRBV27 and TRBJ2-1; TRBD1 agrees at 9 bases. Unmatched junction bases numbered 13, after V lost 5 bases and J lost 8 bases. The germline gives CDR1 MNHEY, CDR2 SMNVEV (reference sequence). The CDR3 runs 16 residues. The CDR3 bases are TGTGCCAGCAGTACCCTATCGGGACAGGGATTCCATGAGCAGTTCTTC. This codes for CASSTLSGQGFHEQFF.

This CDR3 is CASSKGLASTDTQYF. CDR3 DNA: TGTGCCAGCAGCAAGGGACTAGCTAGCACAGATACGCAGTATTTT. This rearrangement joins TRBV5-5 to TRBJ2-3; 9 positions agree with TRBD2. Looked up from germline, CDR1 is SGHKS and CDR2 is YYEKEE (reference sequence). V lost 4 bases to trimming and J lost 0 bases; unmatched junction nucleotides: 3. This CDR3 is 15 amino acids long.

The chain uses TRBV28 and TRBJ2-1; TRBD2 agrees at 8 bases. The V gene end was trimmed by 5 bases and the J gene end by 8 bases; junction bases not matched to a gene: 11. The CDR3 extends over 15 amino acids. CDR1 and CDR2 from the germline V gene are MDHEN and SYDVKM. CDR3: CASSEVGTRSYEQFF. The CDR3 DNA is TGTGCCAGCAGTGAGGTAGGGACTAGATCGTATGAGCAGTTCTTC.

In its sample, this clone was seen once. CDR3 nucleotide sequence: TGCAGCGCAGACAGGGCGACGTTGAACACTGAAGCTTTCTTT. Residues: CSADRATLNTEAFF. V usage is TRBV29-1 and J usage is TRBJ1-1, with TRBD1 matching 7 bases. The CDR3 extends over 14 amino acids. The J segment lost 0 bases and the V segment lost 7 bases, leaving 8 bases of the junction unmatched. Per germline, CDR1 SQVTM and CDR2 ANQGSEA.

The V gene is TRBV27, the J gene TRBJ1-6; the D gene is possibly TRBD1 (5 bases). Germline CDR1 MNHEY, CDR2 SMNVEV (reference sequence). Trimming shortened V by 3 bases and J by 5 bases, and 11 bases separated the two germline ends. The CDR3 covers 15 residues. The CDR3: CASSFSGTNNSPLHF. The CDR3 nucleotides are TGTGCCAGCAGTTTTTCCGGGACCAATAATTCACCCCTCCACTTT.

The chain employs TRBV6-5 and TRBJ2-7; TRBD1 agrees at 9 bases. The CDR3 sequence is 14 residues long. The junction had 6 bases not matched to a gene; V was cut back by 5 bases and J by 4 bases. Germline values: CDR1 MNHEY, CDR2 SVGAGI. The CDR3 sequence: CASSDGTGKYEQYF. The CDR3 DNA is TGTGCCAGCAGTGACGGGACAGGGAAGTACGAGCAGTACTTC.

CDR3 loop: CASKRDGGGLRGTGELFF. CDR3 sequence (DNA): TGTGCCAGTAAAAGGGACGGAGGGGGACTTCGAGGCACCGGGGAGCTGTTTTTT. The chain joins TRBV19 to TRBJ2-2; D possibly matches TRBD1 or TRBD2 (6 bases each). Germline CDR1 is LNHDA and CDR2 is SQIVND (reference sequence). V dropped 7 bases and J dropped 4 bases, with 25 bases sitting between them. This CDR3 contains 18 residues.

The chain employs TRBV28 and TRBJ2-3; 10 bases are shared with TRBD2. V lost 5 bases to trimming and J lost 3 bases; unmatched junction nucleotides: 5. This CDR3 comprises 15 residues. From germline, CDR1 is MDHEN and CDR2 SYDVKM. CDR3 coding DNA: TGTGCCAGCAGTGAAACTAGCGGGATGACAGATACGCAGTATTTT. This gives the protein CASSETSGMTDTQYF.

This clone was recorded once. The genes are TRBV11-2 and TRBJ2-1, with a weak D call TRBD2 (6 bases). The CDR3 is made up of 15 amino acids. Germline lookup yields CDR1 SGHAT and CDR2 FQNNGV. Trimming pared 1 base from V and 2 bases from J, leaving 9 bases between. The CDR3 DNA reads as TGTGCCAGCAGCTTAGTGTCTAGCGCCTACAATGAGCAGTTCTTC. Protein sequence: CASSLVSSAYNEQFF.

This sequence joins TRBV18 and TRBJ2-1; 15 nucleotides align to TRBD2. The V gene's germline CDR1 is KGHSH and CDR2 LQKENI. The CDR3 loop spans 14 amino acids. V gave up 4 bases and J gave up 8 bases; unmatched junction bases: 0. CDR3 coding DNA: TGTGCCAGCTCACGGACTAGCGGGAGGGATGAGCAGTTCTTC. This translates into CASSRTSGRDEQFF.

This rearrangement joins TRBV18 to TRBJ2-5; 13 bases are a match to TRBD2. This CDR3 region has 20 residues. Germline-derived CDR1 and CDR2 are KGHSH and LQKENI. V shed 4 bases, J shed 0 bases, and the junction held 14 bases outside the gene matches. The CDR3: CASSLRLAGLAGDNQETQYF. For the CDR3, the DNA is TGTGCCAGCTCACTACGACTAGCCGGACTAGCGGGAGATAACCAAGAGACCCAGTACTTC.

The genes are TRBV14 and TRBJ2-2; 7 nucleotides line up with TRBD2. J lost 9 bases, V lost 4 bases, and 2 bases had no gene match. The CDR3 consists of 12 residues. Per the germline V gene, CDR1 is SGHDN and CDR2 is FVKESK. CDR3 bases: TGTGCCAGCAGCCGGGGGGGATGGGAGCTGTTTTTT. Translated: CASSRGGWELFF.

The chain links TRBV18 to TRBJ2-7, with 12 bases fitting TRBD2. This CDR3 comprises 15 residues. V was clipped by 4 bases and J by 0 bases; unmatched bases: 1. Germline-derived CDR1 and CDR2 are KGHSH and LQKENI. The DNA of the CDR3 is TGTGCCAGCTCACAGACTAGCGGGAGCTCCTACGAGCAGTACTTC. As protein: CASSQTSGSSYEQYF.

The chain uses TRBV5-4 and TRBJ2-5; 7 bases are a match to TRBD1. The CDR3 contains 15 residues. Unmatched junction bases numbered 11, after V lost 4 bases and J lost 5 bases. Germline CDR1 reads SGHNT; CDR2 reads YYREEE (reference sequence). This CDR3 is CASSLTVDRSETQYF. The CDR3 nucleotides are TGTGCCAGCAGCCTGACAGTGGACAGGAGTGAGACCCAGTACTTC.

The chain joins TRBV19 to TRBJ2-1; 8 bases match TRBD1. With V trimmed by 10 bases and J by 6 bases, 8 bases remained unmatched. Germline-derived CDR1 and CDR2 are LNHDA and SQIVND (reference sequence). This CDR3 is 13 amino acids long. The CDR3: CATQGAGVNEQFF. CDR3 DNA sequence: TGTGCCACCCAGGGGGCTGGGGTCAATGAGCAGTTCTTC. Full variable domain (outside the CDR3, taken from reference TRBV19 and TRBJ2-1): DGGITQSPKYLFRKEGQNVTLSCEQNLNHDAMYWYRQDPGQGLRLIYYSQIVNDFQKGDIAEGYSVSREKKESFPLTVTSAQKNPTAFYLCATQGAGVNEQFFGPGTRLTVL.

In this sample, this clone turned up once. CDR3: CATSRLVGTGGTEAFF. The CDR3 region has the DNA TGTGCCACCAGCAGACTAGTCGGGACAGGTGGCACTGAAGCTTTCTTT. V usage is TRBV15 and J usage is TRBJ1-1, with TRBD1 matching 8 bases. J lost 4 bases, V lost 2 bases, and 9 bases had no gene match. This CDR3 comprises 16 residues. Germline CDR1 and CDR2: LNHNV and YYDKDF (reference sequence).

The V call is TRBV4-2, the J call TRBJ1-5; D call uncertain. Germline values: CDR1 LGHNA, CDR2 YNFKEQ. The V end lost 0 bases, the J end lost 5 bases, and 11 bases lay between the germline ends. The CDR3 has 15 residues. CDR3 bases: TGTGCCAGCAGCCAAGATGGGGAGAGCCATCAGCCCCAGCATTTT. It yields the protein CASSQDGESHQPQHF.

This clone was seen only a few times. V gene TRBV30 combines with J gene TRBJ1-1; a weak D match, TRBD1 (5 bases). Trimming pared 3 bases from V and 6 bases from J, leaving 17 bases between. The CDR3 contains 14 residues. Per germline, CDR1 GTSNPN and CDR2 SVGIG (reference sequence). The CDR3 DNA is TGTGCCTGGAGGTATACAGGTTCCGGATCTGAAGCTTTCTTT. Its protein is CAWRYTGSGSEAFF.

The table lists this clone with a count of one. This chain joins TRBV19 and TRBJ1-1, with D possibly being TRBD1 (5 bases). Trimming cost V 5 bases and J 4 bases, with 11 bases left between them. Per germline, CDR1 LNHDA and CDR2 SQIVND (reference sequence). CDR3 length equals 13 residues. The CDR3 spells CASSRRGITEAFF. The CDR3, as DNA: TGTGCCAGTAGTCGAAGGGGAATCACTGAAGCTTTCTTT.

The chain combines TRBV7-3 with TRBJ2-7; perhaps D is TRBD1 or TRBD2 (5 bases each). Germline V gives CDR1 SGHTA, CDR2 FQGTGA. V gave up 7 bases and J gave up 2 bases, with 15 bases separating them. CDR3 size: 14 residues. This CDR3 is CASKRDVTAYEQYF. Here the CDR3 DNA reads TGTGCCAGCAAAAGGGACGTGACAGCCTACGAGCAGTACTTC.

The chain joins TRBV15 to TRBJ2-1; no firm D call. CDR1 is LNHNV and CDR2 is YYDKDF in the germline V gene (reference sequence). This CDR3 spans 15 amino acids. V was shortened by 1 base and J by 0 bases, with 7 bases between the two germline ends. The CDR3 here is CATSRGGSSYNEQFF. The CDR3 region has the DNA TGTGCCACCAGCAGAGGAGGCAGCTCCTACAATGAGCAGTTCTTC.

This chain connects TRBV19 to TRBJ1-4; no definite D call. V lost 3 bases to trimming and J lost 8 bases, with 4 bases between them. Germline assignment: CDR1 LNHDA and CDR2 SQIVND (reference sequence). This CDR3 has 11 amino acids. The CDR3 DNA reads as TGTGCCAGTAGTATTCTGGAAAAACTGTTTTTT. It translates to CASSILEKLFF.